The 23 T cell receptor beta chains presented below share a single source sample, sequenced in a study of liver allograft versus peripheral blood T cells. About the study: Repertoires from peripheral blood of liver transplant recipients were compared with those inside their transplanted livers.

TCRdb recomputed calls from the reads with MiXCR, one row per CDR3 protein. The sample shows more than 8,500 distinct CDR3 sequences, about 25% of them seen only once. All receptors come from a human patient who had a liver transplant. Some of the T cells may derive from the graft donor.

The J gene is TRBJ2-1, the V gene TRBV6-5; D possibly uses TRBD1 or TRBD2 (5 bases each). V was trimmed by 6 bases and J by 0 bases, leaving 12 bases between them. The CDR3 sequence is 15 residues long. The germline V gene has CDR1 MNHEY and CDR2 SVGAGI. In DNA form, the CDR3 reads TGTGCCAGCAGCAACTCTGGGGGCTCCTACAATGAGCAGTTCTTC. It yields the protein CASSNSGGSYNEQFF.

By its share, this clonotype is medium-sized. The chain carries TRBV19 and TRBJ1-5; D unresolved. Trimming took off 3 bases at V and 10 bases at J, with 16 bases between the two ends. CDR3 length: 14 residues. CDR1 and CDR2 from the germline V gene are LNHDA and SQIVND (reference sequence). For the CDR3, the DNA is TGTGCCAGTAGTATTTACAGAGATCTCGATCCCCAGCATTTT. It yields the protein CASSIYRDLDPQHF.

The J gene is TRBJ1-2, the V gene TRBV9; no firm D call. The V gene lost 4 bases and the J gene lost 3 bases, with 10 bases spanning the gap. The length of the CDR3 is 13 residues. Germline CDR1 SGDLS, CDR2 YYNGEE. CDR3 DNA sequence: TGTGCCAGCAGCCTAACATGGGACTATGGCTACACCTTC. Its protein product is CASSLTWDYGYTF.

This clonotype is medium-sized (0.01 to 0.1%) within its sample. The genes are TRBV19 and TRBJ2-1, with 13 bases fitting TRBD2. The germline V gene encodes CDR1 LNHDA and CDR2 SQIVND (reference sequence). The trim removed 8 bases at V and 9 bases at J, leaving 10 bases unmatched. The CDR3 covers 15 residues. This CDR3 is CASEMGTSGRGEQFF. The CDR3 bases are TGTGCCAGTGAAATGGGTACTAGCGGGAGGGGTGAGCAGTTCTTC.

This clonotype was recorded at least ten times. The chain carries TRBV6-5 and TRBJ1-5, with D unresolved. V shed 8 bases and J shed 0 bases, with 11 bases lying between them. The germline CDR1 and CDR2 sequences are MNHEY and SVGAGI. This CDR3 region has 14 residues. The CDR3 here is CASRKVDSNQPQHF. As DNA, the CDR3 is TGTGCCAGCCGGAAAGTGGATAGCAATCAGCCCCAGCATTTT.

In this sample, this clonotype is medium-sized. This rearrangement joins TRBV29-1 to TRBJ2-2; TRBD1 aligns across 7 bases. This CDR3 comprises 12 residues. V gave up 7 bases and J gave up 5 bases; unmatched junction bases: 4. Per germline, CDR1 SQVTM and CDR2 ANQGSEA. The CDR3 DNA sequence: TGCAGCGCGACAGGGATGACCGGGGAGCTGTTTTTT. Its protein product is CSATGMTGELFF.

This sequence joins TRBV12-5 and TRBJ2-7; D remains ambiguous. This CDR3 is built from 13 residues. Germline V gene lookup returns CDR1 LGHNT and CDR2 FRNRAP. Trimming took off 5 bases at V and 7 bases at J, with 15 bases between the two ends. The CDR3 loop is CASGPTPTGEQYF. In DNA, the CDR3 is TGTGCTAGTGGTCCGACTCCGACTGGGGAGCAGTACTTC.

This clonotype was recorded at least ten times. The chain combines TRBV20-1 with TRBJ1-2; TRBD1 is a possible D gene (5 bases). Germline V gene sequence: CDR1 DFQATT, CDR2 SNEGSKA (reference sequence). This CDR3 is built from 13 residues. V lost 6 bases, J lost 2 bases, and 13 bases lay in between. DNA for the CDR3: TGCAGTGCAACGGGGGAGGGCAACTATGGCTACACCTTC. This gives the protein CSATGEGNYGYTF.

This clonotype was counted a single time. Being one base from a much bigger clone, this may be a read error. This sequence joins TRBV5-6 and TRBJ1-5; D gene ambiguous. Germline assignment: CDR1 SGHDT and CDR2 YYEEEE. The CDR3 is made up of 13 amino acids. V was shortened by 4 bases and J by 6 bases, with 11 bases between the two germline ends. CDR3 DNA: TGTGCCAGCAGCCGGAACGGGTTTCAGCCCCAGCATTTT. Translating it yields CASSRNGFQPQHF.

Relative to its sample, this clonotype is medium-sized. V and J are TRBV6-1 and TRBJ1-2; D is ambiguous. V was trimmed by 1 base and J by 8 bases, leaving 17 bases between them. The CDR3 has 15 residues. The V gene's germline CDR1 is MNHNS and CDR2 SASEGT. CDR3 amino acids: CASSEVDADVRGYTF. Written as DNA, the CDR3 is TGTGCCAGCAGTGAAGTCGATGCAGACGTAAGGGGCTACACCTTC.

In this sample, this clonotype is medium-sized. This chain joins TRBV6-5 and TRBJ1-3; no definite D call. The CDR3 has 15 residues. CDR1 and CDR2 (germline): MNHEY, SVGAGI. The V and J ends lost 1 base and 5 bases respectively, with 12 bases between them. This chain's CDR3 is CASSYLDPRRNTIYF. The CDR3 DNA reads as TGTGCCAGCAGTTACTTGGACCCTCGGAGAAACACCATATATTTT.

By proportion, this clonotype is medium-sized (0.01 to 0.1%). J is TRBJ1-1 and V is TRBV7-2, with D possibly TRBD1 on 5 matching bases. The V and J ends lost 5 bases and 1 base respectively, with 17 bases between them. The CDR3 contains 16 residues. Germline CDR1 SGHTA, CDR2 FQGNSA. For the CDR3, the DNA is TGTGCCAGCAGCCCCTCCTGGGGGGGAACGAACACTGAAGCTTTCTTT. Protein: CASSPSWGGTNTEAFF.

By share, this clonotype counts as medium-sized. This chain connects TRBV19 to TRBJ1-4; D is ambiguous. CDR1 and CDR2 (germline): LNHDA, SQIVND (reference sequence). Trimming took 0 bases from V and 7 from J, leaving 9 bases between them. This CDR3 is 14 amino acids long. CDR3 nucleotides: TGTGCCAGTAGTATAGACCACCTGGGTGAAAAACTGTTTTTT. Its translation: CASSIDHLGEKLFF.

The CDR3 DNA sequence: TGTGCCAGCAGCCCGAGGACATCAGTGCGGGCTTTCTTT. Protein product: CASSPRTSVRAFF. The chain joins TRBV11-2 to TRBJ1-1; TRBD1 might be the D (5 bases). Trimming stripped 5 bases from V and 11 bases from J, with 18 bases between. The CDR3 runs to 13 residues. Germline assignment: CDR1 SGHAT and CDR2 FQNNGV.

This clonotype is medium-sized by share. This chain connects TRBV20-1 to TRBJ2-1; the match to TRBD2 covers 7 bases. V trimming: 0 bases; J trimming: 1 base; junction bases outside the gene matches: 6. The length of the CDR3 is 16 residues. The V gene's germline CDR1 is DFQATT and CDR2 SNEGSKA (reference sequence). This chain's CDR3 is CSARDGSSGSYNEQFF. The CDR3 DNA sequence: TGCAGTGCTAGAGATGGTTCTAGCGGTTCCTACAATGAGCAGTTCTTC.

Regarding this clonotype: A much bigger clone sits one base away, suggesting this may be a read error. The rearrangement links TRBV7-2 to TRBJ2-7; D gene unclear. The CDR3 has 18 amino acids. Germline CDR1 reads SGHTA; CDR2 reads FQGNSA. CDR3 bases: TGTTCCAGCAGCTTAGTTATTTCTTGGCAGGTCGTATCCTACGAGCAGTACTTC. It yields the protein CSSSLVISWQVVSYEQYF.

This clonotype was counted only a few times. V usage is TRBV25-1 and J usage is TRBJ1-2, with D maybe TRBD1 (5 bases). Germline CDR1 and CDR2: MGHDK and SYGVNS. This CDR3 has 14 amino acids. Trimming left V 1 base short and J 7 bases short, with 13 bases between. The CDR3 sequence is CASSESGDRGGYTF. Here the CDR3 DNA reads TGTGCCAGCAGTGAATCTGGGGACCGCGGTGGCTACACCTTC.

This clonotype was observed many times. V gene TRBV7-2 combines with J gene TRBJ1-5; no clear D. The V and J ends lost 3 bases and 3 bases respectively, with 3 bases between them. Germline loops: CDR1 SGHTA, CDR2 FQGNSA. The CDR3 has 12 amino acids. CDR3 DNA sequence: TGTGCCAGCAGCTTGGACAATCAGCCCCAGCATTTT. Translation: CASSLDNQPQHF. The full variable domain, with the rest looked up from reference TRBV7-2 and TRBJ1-5, is GAGVSQSPSNKVTEKGKDVELRCDPISGHTALYWYRQSLGQGLEFLIYFQGNSAPDKSGLPSDRFSAERTGGSVSTLTIQRTQQEDSAVYLCASSLDNQPQHFGDGTRLSIL.

This clonotype has just a few counts. CDR3: CASSPPGQGRVEQFF. The CDR3 DNA sequence: TGTGCCAGCTCACCACCGGGACAGGGTCGGGTCGAGCAGTTCTTC. The chain uses TRBV18 and TRBJ2-1; 9 nucleotides align to TRBD1. V shed 0 bases and J 10 bases; nucleotides not matched to a gene: 7. The CDR3 consists of 15 residues. CDR1 is KGHSH, CDR2 LQKENI, per germline.

In this sample, this clonotype turned up a few times. The chain uses TRBV20-1 and TRBJ2-3; D is possibly TRBD1 (6 bases). The germline V gene has CDR1 DFQATT and CDR2 SNEGSKA (reference sequence). The CDR3 extends over 15 amino acids. Trimming shortened V by 1 base and J by 3 bases, and 14 bases separated the two germline ends. CDR3 sequence reads: CSARVYGQWTDTQYF. CDR3 sequence (DNA): TGCAGTGCTAGAGTATACGGACAGTGGACAGATACGCAGTATTTT.

This clonotype was seen ten or more times. V usage is TRBV20-1 and J usage is TRBJ2-5; 13 positions match TRBD2. The trim removed 6 bases at V and 5 bases at J, leaving 15 bases unmatched. The CDR3 is 17 amino acids. Germline V CDR1 and CDR2: DFQATT, SNEGSKA (reference sequence). The CDR3 sequence is CSAPPGTSGIWGETQYF. CDR3 coding DNA: TGCAGTGCACCTCCCGGGACTAGCGGGATTTGGGGGGAGACCCAGTACTTC.

This clonotype came up a few times. The chain carries TRBV30 and TRBJ2-1, with D perhaps matching TRBD1 (6 bases). CDR1 is GTSNPN and CDR2 is SVGIG in the germline V gene (reference sequence). Trimming took 5 bases from V and 3 from J, leaving 17 bases between them. The CDR3 runs 15 residues. The CDR3 spells CAWGLEGENYNEQFF. CDR3 sequence (DNA): TGTGCCTGGGGCCTCGAGGGGGAGAACTACAATGAGCAGTTCTTC.

Note on this clonotype: A much larger clone differs from this one at a single base, so this may be a read error. This chain uses TRBV6-5 with TRBJ1-5; D ambiguous. This CDR3 contains 14 residues. Germline V CDR1 and CDR2: MNHEY, SVGAGI. In nucleotides, the CDR3 is TGTACCAGCAGAGAAAGACAAAGCAATCAGCCCCAGCATTTT. Protein sequence: CTSRERQSNQPQHF.